The clone carrying this T cell receptor (beta chain) was seen at least ten times. Its antigen remains unknown. Germline values: CDR1 SGHTA, CDR2 FQGNSA. V shed 3 bases and J shed 4 bases, with 4 bases lying between them. The CDR3 has 12 amino acids. Each CDR3 protein gets one entry after TCRdb re-called the 5' RACE reads with MiXCR. The sample gives 7,000 to 9,500 distinct CDR3 sequences, less than 6% of which show up once; 24% is in the top ten. The data belong to a study of spatial heterogeneity in lung cancer. Time point of the sample: sample taken at primary tumor resection. Findings of the study overall: The study estimated around 7% alpha and 13% to 15% beta chain coverage of tumor T cells. Within tumors, counts of expanded alpha and beta TCRs tracked tumor mutation counts.

Sample: lung tumor tissue, taken at surgery. The gene calls are TRBV7-2 and TRBJ2-1; D remains ambiguous. The receptor comes from a female donor with early-stage non-small cell lung cancer. The CDR3 DNA follows: TGTGCCAGCAGCTTTCAGTACAATGAGCAGTTCTTC. Its protein product is CASSFQYNEQFF.